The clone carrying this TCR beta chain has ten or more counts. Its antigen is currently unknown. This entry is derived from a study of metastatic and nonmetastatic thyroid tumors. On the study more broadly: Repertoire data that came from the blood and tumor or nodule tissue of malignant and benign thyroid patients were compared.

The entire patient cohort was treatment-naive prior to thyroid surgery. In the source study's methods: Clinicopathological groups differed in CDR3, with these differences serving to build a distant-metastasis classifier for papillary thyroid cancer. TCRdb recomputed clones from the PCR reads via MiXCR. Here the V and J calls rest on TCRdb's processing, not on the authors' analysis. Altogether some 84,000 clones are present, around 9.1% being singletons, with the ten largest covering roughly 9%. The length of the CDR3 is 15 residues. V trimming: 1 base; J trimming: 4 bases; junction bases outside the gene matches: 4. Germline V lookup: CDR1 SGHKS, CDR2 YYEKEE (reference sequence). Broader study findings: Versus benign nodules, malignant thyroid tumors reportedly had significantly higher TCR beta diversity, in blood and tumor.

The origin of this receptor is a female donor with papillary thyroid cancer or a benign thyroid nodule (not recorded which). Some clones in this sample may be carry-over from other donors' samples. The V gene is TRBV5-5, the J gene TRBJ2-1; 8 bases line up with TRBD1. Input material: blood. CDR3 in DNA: TGTGCCAGCAGCTTGCTGGGACAGGAGTACAATGAGCAGTTCTTC. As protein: CASSLLGQEYNEQFF.